Listed here are 26 T cell receptor beta chains from one sample, sequenced in a study of T-cell memory formation after mild COVID-19. One entry per CDR3 protein results from TCRdb running MiXCR on the 5' RACE reads. The sample comprises roughly 140,000 distinct CDR3 sequences, around 15% of which are singletons, and roughly 28% rests with the top ten. The sample consisted of PBMCs or a T cell subset sorted from them (not recorded which). These receptor sequences come from an adult woman who had mild COVID-19 (a few samples of this study predate the infection). Cell type and time point are not known.

This chain links TRBV4-1 with TRBJ1-3; weak D call: TRBD1 (5 bases). The CDR3 loop spans 16 amino acids. V gave up 1 base and J gave up 2 bases, with 12 bases separating them. CDR1 MGHRA and CDR2 YSYEKL come from the germline V gene. The CDR3 loop is CASSQVYSGTGNTIYF. For the CDR3, the DNA is TGCGCCAGCAGCCAAGTGTATTCAGGGACTGGAAACACCATATATTTT.

This clonotype has a handful of counts. CDR3 amino acids: CASGTEPGLARDTQYF. DNA for the CDR3: TGTGCCAGCGGAACCGAGCCGGGACTAGCAAGAGATACGCAGTATTTT. This sequence joins TRBV2 and TRBJ2-3, with 9 bases identical to TRBD2. V shed 8 bases, J shed 5 bases, and the junction held 14 bases outside the gene matches. The CDR3 has 16 amino acids. From germline, CDR1 is SNHLY and CDR2 FYNNEI.

This clonotype has a handful of counts. The chain links TRBV11-3 to TRBJ2-7; D perhaps matches TRBD2 (5 bases). Germline CDR1 and CDR2: SGHNT and YENEEA. With 5 bases removed from V and 2 bases from J, the gap between germline ends came to 10 bases. The CDR3 totals 13 residues. The CDR3 sequence is CASSPFSAYEQYF. The CDR3 DNA reads TGTGCCAGCAGCCCCTTTAGCGCCTACGAGCAGTACTTC. The whole variable domain, filled in from reference TRBV11-3 and TRBJ2-7, reads EAGVVQSPRYKIIEKKQPVAFWCNPISGHNTLYWYLQNLGQGPELLIRYENEEAVDDSQLPKDRFSAERLKGVDSTLKIQPAELGDSAVYLCASSPFSAYEQYFGPGTRLTVT.

The rearrangement joins TRBV19 to TRBJ2-3, with 7 bases identical to TRBD2. The CDR3 loop spans 16 amino acids. Germline V CDR1 and CDR2: LNHDA, SQIVND (reference sequence). V lost 4 bases to trimming and J lost 2 bases; unmatched junction nucleotides: 9. The CDR3 here is CASSTPSGEDTDTQYF. CDR3 bases: TGTGCCAGTAGTACGCCTAGCGGTGAAGACACAGATACGCAGTATTTT.

This clonotype turned up a few times. V gene TRBV7-9 combines with J gene TRBJ2-1; D possibly corresponds to TRBD1 (5 bases). Germline V gene sequence: CDR1 SEHNR, CDR2 FQNEAQ (reference sequence). The CDR3 loop spans 15 amino acids. Trimming stripped 5 bases from V and 3 bases from J, with 14 bases between. CDR3: CASSQLTGYYNEQFF. The CDR3 DNA follows: TGTGCCAGCAGCCAACTCACAGGTTACTACAATGAGCAGTTCTTC.

This clonotype was detected only a few times. The chain recombines TRBV18 with TRBJ2-7; D not resolved. This CDR3 region has 16 residues. Trimming took 3 bases from V and 4 from J, leaving 19 bases between them. Germline-derived CDR1 and CDR2 are KGHSH and LQKENI. CDR3 loop: CASSPKELLTPYEQYF. DNA of the CDR3: TGTGCCAGCTCACCCAAGGAACTCCTTACCCCTTACGAGCAGTACTTC.

A few counts support this clonotype. The chain has TRBV14 and TRBJ2-4; D tentatively fits TRBD1 or TRBD2 (5 bases each). Germline-derived CDR1 and CDR2 are SGHDN and FVKESK. Trimming shortened V by 1 base and J by 3 bases, and 13 bases separated the two germline ends. The CDR3 length is 16 residues. The CDR3 sequence is CASSQGDQRIKNIQYF. The CDR3 DNA reads TGTGCCAGCAGCCAAGGGGACCAGCGGATCAAAAACATTCAGTACTTC.

The V and J genes are TRBV27 and TRBJ2-5; D is undetermined. The CDR3 is made up of 16 amino acids. V was trimmed by 4 bases and J by 5 bases, leaving 20 bases between them. Germline V CDR1 and CDR2: MNHEY, SMNVEV (reference sequence). CDR3 nucleotides: TGTGCCAGCAGTTCTTCACGATACCCAATGAAGGAGACCCAGTACTTC. As protein: CASSSSRYPMKETQYF.

The rearrangement joins TRBV4-1 to TRBJ2-1, with 9 bases aligning to TRBD2. J was trimmed by 11 bases and V by 5 bases; bases with no gene match: 4. The CDR3 runs 12 residues. CDR1 is MGHRA, CDR2 YSYEKL, per germline. CDR3 loop: CASSSREGQQFF. CDR3 DNA: TGCGCCAGCAGCTCGCGGGAGGGACAGCAGTTCTTC.

This chain links TRBV12-3 or TRBV12-4 with TRBJ1-4; tentative D call: TRBD1 (5 bases). This CDR3 is 15 amino acids long. Trimming took off 5 bases at V and 0 bases at J, with 10 bases between the two ends. The CDR3 spells CASSPARATNEKLFF. The CDR3 DNA reads as TGTGCCAGCAGTCCCGCCAGGGCAACTAATGAAAAACTGTTTTTT.

This clonotype turned up a few times. This chain uses TRBV6-5 with TRBJ1-5; tentative D call: TRBD1 (6 bases). Trimming took off 5 bases at V and 0 bases at J, with 8 bases between the two ends. CDR3 length: 14 amino acids. Germline CDR1 reads MNHEY; CDR2 reads SVGAGI. Here the CDR3 reads CASSRGGSNQPQHF. The CDR3 coding sequence is TGTGCCAGCAGTCGAGGGGGTAGCAATCAGCCCCAGCATTTT.

The table lists this clonotype with a few counts. This sequence joins TRBV4-1 and TRBJ2-3, with a weak D call TRBD2 (5 bases). V was pared by 0 bases and J by 4 bases, with 14 bases between. Germline CDR1 is MGHRA and CDR2 is YSYEKL. This CDR3 has 16 amino acids. The CDR3 region has the DNA TGCGCCAGCAGCCAAGATCGGACTCCGTCCGCAGATACGCAGTATTTT. Translated, it gives CASSQDRTPSADTQYF.

The chain recombines TRBV24-1 with TRBJ1-5, with TRBD1 as a possible D gene (5 bases). The CDR3 has 14 residues. The V gene's germline CDR1 is KGHDR and CDR2 SFDVKD. V lost 2 bases to trimming and J lost 3 bases, with 7 bases between them. The CDR3 loop is CATSDSGVNQPQHF. CDR3 in DNA: TGTGCCACCAGTGATTCGGGGGTCAATCAGCCCCAGCATTTT.

The chain recombines TRBV12-3 or TRBV12-4 with TRBJ1-2, with TRBD1 matching over 7 bases. The CDR3 runs to 15 residues. With V trimmed by 0 bases and J by 4 bases, 5 bases remained unmatched. CDR3 sequence (DNA): TGTGCCAGCAGTTTAGCGGCGACAGGGAGCTATGGCTACACCTTC. Protein sequence: CASSLAATGSYGYTF.

The rearrangement links TRBV20-1 to TRBJ1-2; 9 bases match TRBD1. J gave up 3 bases and V 2 bases, and 4 bases lay outside the gene matches. The germline V gene encodes CDR1 DFQATT and CDR2 SNEGSKA (reference sequence). The CDR3 contains 14 residues. DNA for the CDR3: TGCAGTGCTAGATCTGGACAGGGGTACTATGGCTACACCTTC. This translates into CSARSGQGYYGYTF.

This chain connects TRBV7-9 to TRBJ1-2; 7 nucleotides line up with TRBD1. Germline V gene sequence: CDR1 SEHNR, CDR2 FQNEAQ (reference sequence). V gave up 6 bases and J gave up 4 bases; unmatched junction bases: 14. The CDR3 runs to 16 residues. The CDR3: CASSSFKTGYGYGYTF. For the CDR3, the DNA is TGTGCCAGCAGTTCTTTCAAGACAGGGTATGGCTATGGCTACACCTTC.

There are a few counts of this clonotype. The V and J genes are TRBV7-6 and TRBJ2-3; the D gene is possibly TRBD2 (5 bases). Trimming removed 0 bases at V and 3 bases at J, with 13 bases between. This CDR3 is 16 amino acids long. Germline V gene data show CDR1 as SGHVS and CDR2 as FNYEAQ. In nucleotides, the CDR3 is TGTGCCAGCAGCTTAGCGCGAAGCGGACGAACAGATACGCAGTATTTT. Encoded protein: CASSLARSGRTDTQYF.

The rearrangement uses TRBV9 and TRBJ2-7, with D possibly TRBD1 on 6 matching bases. Germline V gene data show CDR1 as SGDLS and CDR2 as YYNGEE. The CDR3 totals 14 residues. With 3 bases removed from V and 8 bases from J, the gap between germline ends came to 18 bases. The CDR3 DNA sequence: TGTGCCAGCAGCGCCGCCGGACAGTTCCAACAGCAGTACTTC. It is translated as CASSAAGQFQQQYF.

V usage is TRBV7-9 and J usage is TRBJ2-7, with D maybe TRBD2 (6 bases). V was shortened by 3 bases and J by 5 bases, with 23 bases between the two germline ends. Looked up from germline, CDR1 is SEHNR and CDR2 is FQNEAQ (reference sequence). This CDR3 has 17 residues. CDR3 nucleotides: TGTGCCAGCAGCTTGGCCCTTGGGGGGACGATGGACCACGAGCAGTACTTC. Translated: CASSLALGGTMDHEQYF.

This clonotype was picked up a small number of times. The chain combines TRBV20-1 with TRBJ2-3; 9 bases match TRBD2. Per the germline V gene, CDR1 is DFQATT and CDR2 is SNEGSKA (reference sequence). The CDR3 runs to 15 residues. The V gene end was trimmed by 5 bases and the J gene end by 6 bases; junction bases not matched to a gene: 12. The CDR3 region is CSAPFSGSTADTQYF. In nucleotides, the CDR3 is TGCAGTGCTCCGTTTAGCGGGAGCACCGCCGATACGCAGTATTTT.

The V gene is TRBV7-2, the J gene TRBJ2-1; TRBD2 aligns across 12 bases. The germline V gene encodes CDR1 SGHTA and CDR2 FQGNSA. The CDR3 length is 15 residues. Germline trimming cut 5 bases from V and 8 bases from J; bases unmatched to any gene: 7. Written as DNA, the CDR3 is TGTGCCAGCAGCCAACTAGCGGGGGGATGGGATGAGCAGTTCTTC. Its protein product is CASSQLAGGWDEQFF. Full variable domain (outside the CDR3, taken from reference TRBV7-2 and TRBJ2-1): GAGVSQSPSNKVTEKGKDVELRCDPISGHTALYWYRQSLGQGLEFLIYFQGNSAPDKSGLPSDRFSAERTGGSVSTLTIQRTQQEDSAVYLCASSQLAGGWDEQFFGPGTRLTVL.

V usage is TRBV27 and J usage is TRBJ2-3, with a weak D call TRBD2 (5 bases). Trimming stripped 3 bases from V and 4 bases from J, with 8 bases between. Germline lookup yields CDR1 MNHEY and CDR2 SMNVEV (reference sequence). CDR3 length: 13 amino acids. The CDR3 region is CASSFGGSDTQYF. The CDR3 nucleotides are TGTGCCAGCAGTTTCGGAGGATCAGATACGCAGTATTTT.

J is TRBJ1-4 and V is TRBV12-3 or TRBV12-4; weak D call: TRBD1 (5 bases). The CDR3 loop spans 15 amino acids. The V end was cut by 4 bases, the J end by 8 bases, with 17 bases between. CDR3 region: CASSYVGTVGEKLFF. The CDR3 DNA follows: TGTGCCAGCAGTTATGTGGGGACGGTGGGGGAAAAACTGTTTTTT.

Only a few counts were recorded for this clonotype. The J gene is TRBJ2-1, the V gene TRBV6-2 or TRBV6-3; 8 bases are a match to TRBD2. The CDR3 covers 16 residues. The germline V gene encodes CDR1 MNHEY and CDR2 SVGEGT. V dropped 0 bases and J dropped 6; count of bases not matched to a gene: 7. The CDR3 coding sequence is TGTGCCAGCAGTTACTCGGGACTAGACGGCTTCAATGAGCAGTTCTTC. It specifies CASSYSGLDGFNEQFF.

This clonotype was observed a handful of times. V is TRBV20-1 and J is TRBJ1-1; tentative D call: TRBD1 (5 bases). This CDR3 spans 13 amino acids. Germline CDR1 DFQATT, CDR2 SNEGSKA (reference sequence). V dropped 6 bases and J dropped 3 bases, with 14 bases sitting between them. CDR3 DNA: TGCAGTGCCCGTGCGAGGGGAGACACTGAAGCTTTCTTT. This translates into CSARARGDTEAFF.

The gene calls are TRBV4-3 and TRBJ2-3; the match to TRBD2 covers 11 bases. Germline V gene sequence: CDR1 LGHNA, CDR2 YSLEER. Losses at the gene ends were 2 bases for V and 5 bases for J; bases not matched to a gene: 9. There are 17 residues in the CDR3. Here the CDR3 DNA reads TGCGCCAGCAGCCAACCCCCGGCTAGCGGGGGGCAAGATACGCAGTATTTT. It yields the protein CASSQPPASGGQDTQYF.